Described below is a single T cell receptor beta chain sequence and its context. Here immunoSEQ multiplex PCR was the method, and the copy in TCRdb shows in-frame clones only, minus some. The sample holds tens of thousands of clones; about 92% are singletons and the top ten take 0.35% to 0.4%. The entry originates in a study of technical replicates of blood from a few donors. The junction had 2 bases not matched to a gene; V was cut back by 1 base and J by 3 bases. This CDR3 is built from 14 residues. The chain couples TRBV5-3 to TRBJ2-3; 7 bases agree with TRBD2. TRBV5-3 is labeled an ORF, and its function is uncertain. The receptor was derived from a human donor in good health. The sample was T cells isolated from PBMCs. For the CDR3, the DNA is TGTGCCAGAAGCTTGAGACTAGCAACAGATACGCAGTATTTT. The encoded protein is CARSLRLATDTQYF.